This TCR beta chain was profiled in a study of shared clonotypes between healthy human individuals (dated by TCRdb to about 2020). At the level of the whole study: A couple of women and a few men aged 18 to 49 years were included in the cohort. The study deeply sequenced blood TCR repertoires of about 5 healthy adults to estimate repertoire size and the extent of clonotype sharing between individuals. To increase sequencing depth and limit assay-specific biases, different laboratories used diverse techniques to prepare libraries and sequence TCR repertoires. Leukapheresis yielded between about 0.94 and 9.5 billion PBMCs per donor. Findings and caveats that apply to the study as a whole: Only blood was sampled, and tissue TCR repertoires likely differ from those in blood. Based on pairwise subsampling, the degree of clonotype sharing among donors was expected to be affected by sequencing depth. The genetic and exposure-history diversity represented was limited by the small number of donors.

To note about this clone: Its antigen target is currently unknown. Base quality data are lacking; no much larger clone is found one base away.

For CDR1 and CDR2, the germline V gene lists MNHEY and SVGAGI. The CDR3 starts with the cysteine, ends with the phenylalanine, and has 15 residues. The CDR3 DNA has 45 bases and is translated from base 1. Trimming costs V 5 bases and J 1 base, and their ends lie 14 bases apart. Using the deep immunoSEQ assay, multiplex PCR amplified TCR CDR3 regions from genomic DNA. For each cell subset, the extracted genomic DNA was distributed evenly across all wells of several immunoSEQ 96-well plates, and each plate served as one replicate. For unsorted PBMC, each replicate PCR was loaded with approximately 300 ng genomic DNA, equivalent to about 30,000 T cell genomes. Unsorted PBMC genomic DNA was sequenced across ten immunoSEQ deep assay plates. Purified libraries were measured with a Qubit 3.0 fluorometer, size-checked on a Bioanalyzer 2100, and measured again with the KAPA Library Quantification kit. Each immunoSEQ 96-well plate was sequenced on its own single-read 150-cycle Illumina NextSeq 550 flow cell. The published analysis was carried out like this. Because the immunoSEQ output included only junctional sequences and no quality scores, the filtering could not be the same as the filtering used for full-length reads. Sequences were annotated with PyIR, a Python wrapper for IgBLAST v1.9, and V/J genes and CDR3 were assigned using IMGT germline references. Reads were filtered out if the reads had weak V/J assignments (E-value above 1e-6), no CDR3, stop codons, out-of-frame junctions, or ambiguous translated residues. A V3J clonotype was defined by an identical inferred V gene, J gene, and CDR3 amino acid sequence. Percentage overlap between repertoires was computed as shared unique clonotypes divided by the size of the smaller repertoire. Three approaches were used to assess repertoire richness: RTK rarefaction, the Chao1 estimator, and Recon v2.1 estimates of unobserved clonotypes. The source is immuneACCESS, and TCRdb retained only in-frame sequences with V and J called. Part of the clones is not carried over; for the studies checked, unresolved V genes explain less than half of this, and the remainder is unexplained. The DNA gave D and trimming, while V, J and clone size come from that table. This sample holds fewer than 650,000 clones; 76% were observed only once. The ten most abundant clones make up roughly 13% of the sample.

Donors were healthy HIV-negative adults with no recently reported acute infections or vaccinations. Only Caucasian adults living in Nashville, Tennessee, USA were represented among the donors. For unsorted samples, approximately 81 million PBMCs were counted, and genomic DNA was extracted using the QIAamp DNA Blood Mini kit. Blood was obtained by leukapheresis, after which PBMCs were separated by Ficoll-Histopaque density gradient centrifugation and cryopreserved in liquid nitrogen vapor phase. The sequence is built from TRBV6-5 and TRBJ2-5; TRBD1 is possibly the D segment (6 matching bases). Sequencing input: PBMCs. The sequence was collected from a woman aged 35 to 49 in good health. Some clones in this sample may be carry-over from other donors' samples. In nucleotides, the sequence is TGTGCCAGCAGTAACCCCGACAGGCCCCAAGAGACCCAGTACTTC. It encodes CASSNPDRPQETQYF.